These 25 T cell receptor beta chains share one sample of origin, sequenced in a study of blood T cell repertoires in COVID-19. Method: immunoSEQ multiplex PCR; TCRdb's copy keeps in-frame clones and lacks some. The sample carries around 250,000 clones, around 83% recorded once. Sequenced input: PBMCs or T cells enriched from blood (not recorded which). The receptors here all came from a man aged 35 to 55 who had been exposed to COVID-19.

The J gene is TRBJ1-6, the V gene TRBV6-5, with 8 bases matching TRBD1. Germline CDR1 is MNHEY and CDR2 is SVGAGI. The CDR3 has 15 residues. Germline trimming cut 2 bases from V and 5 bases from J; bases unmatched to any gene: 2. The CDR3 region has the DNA TGTGCCAGCAGTTACAGGGGACAGGATAATTCACCCCTCCACTTT. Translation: CASSYRGQDNSPLHF.

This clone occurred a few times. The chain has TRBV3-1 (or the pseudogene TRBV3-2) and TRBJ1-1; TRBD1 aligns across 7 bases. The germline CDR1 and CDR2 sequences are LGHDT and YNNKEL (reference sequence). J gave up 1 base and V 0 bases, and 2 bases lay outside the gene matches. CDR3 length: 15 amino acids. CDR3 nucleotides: TGTGCCAGCAGCCAAGAAGGGGGCCCGAACACTGAAGCTTTCTTT. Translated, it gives CASSQEGGPNTEAFF.

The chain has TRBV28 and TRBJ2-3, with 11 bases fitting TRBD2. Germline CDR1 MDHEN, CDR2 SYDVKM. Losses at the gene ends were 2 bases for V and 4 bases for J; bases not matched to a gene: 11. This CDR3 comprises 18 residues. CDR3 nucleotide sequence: TGTGCCAGCAGTTTACGGGGGGTAGCGGGAGGGCCAGCAGATACGCAGTATTTT. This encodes CASSLRGVAGGPADTQYF.

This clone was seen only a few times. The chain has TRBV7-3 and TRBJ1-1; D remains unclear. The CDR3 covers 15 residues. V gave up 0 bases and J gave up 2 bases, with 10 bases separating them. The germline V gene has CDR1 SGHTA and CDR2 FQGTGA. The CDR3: CASSLTRRSNTEAFF. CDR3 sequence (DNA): TGTGCCAGCAGCTTAACGAGGAGAAGTAACACTGAAGCTTTCTTT.

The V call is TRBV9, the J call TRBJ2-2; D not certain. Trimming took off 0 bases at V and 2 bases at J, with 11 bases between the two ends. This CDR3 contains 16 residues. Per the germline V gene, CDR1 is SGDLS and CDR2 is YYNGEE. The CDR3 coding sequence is TGTGCCAGCAGCGTAGATCTGGCGGTAAACACCGGGGAGCTGTTTTTT. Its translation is CASSVDLAVNTGELFF.

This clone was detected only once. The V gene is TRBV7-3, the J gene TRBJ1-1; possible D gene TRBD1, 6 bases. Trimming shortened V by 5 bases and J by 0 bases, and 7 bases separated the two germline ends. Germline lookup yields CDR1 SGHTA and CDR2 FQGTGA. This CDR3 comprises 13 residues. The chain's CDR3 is CASSRQVNTEAFF. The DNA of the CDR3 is TGTGCCAGCAGCCGACAGGTGAACACTGAAGCTTTCTTT.

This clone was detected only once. The CDR3 spells CASSVGSLEAFF. The DNA of the CDR3 is TGTGCCAGCAGCGTCGGGTCCCTTGAAGCTTTCTTT. V is TRBV6-5 and J is TRBJ1-1; D not resolved. The CDR3 is 12 residues long. Germline V gene data show CDR1 as MNHEY and CDR2 as SVGAGI. Trimming took off 6 bases at V and 7 bases at J, with 12 bases between the two ends.

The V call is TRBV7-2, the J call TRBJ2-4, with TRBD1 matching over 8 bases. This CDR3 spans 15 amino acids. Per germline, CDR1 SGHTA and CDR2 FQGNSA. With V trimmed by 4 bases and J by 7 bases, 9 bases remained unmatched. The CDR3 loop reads CASSSGDRLTNIQYF. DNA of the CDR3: TGTGCCAGCAGCTCAGGGGACAGGTTGACGAACATTCAGTACTTC. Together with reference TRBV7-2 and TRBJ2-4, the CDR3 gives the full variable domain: GAGVSQSPSNKVTEKGKDVELRCDPISGHTALYWYRQSLGQGLEFLIYFQGNSAPDKSGLPSDRFSAERTGGSVSTLTIQRTQQEDSAVYLCASSSGDRLTNIQYFGAGTRLSVL.

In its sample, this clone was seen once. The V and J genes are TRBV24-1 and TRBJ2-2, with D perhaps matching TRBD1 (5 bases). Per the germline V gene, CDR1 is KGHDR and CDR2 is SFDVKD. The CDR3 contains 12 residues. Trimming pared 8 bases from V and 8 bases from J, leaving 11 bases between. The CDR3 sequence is CATIGNRGELFF. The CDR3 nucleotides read TGTGCCACCATTGGGAACAGGGGGGAGCTGTTTTTT.

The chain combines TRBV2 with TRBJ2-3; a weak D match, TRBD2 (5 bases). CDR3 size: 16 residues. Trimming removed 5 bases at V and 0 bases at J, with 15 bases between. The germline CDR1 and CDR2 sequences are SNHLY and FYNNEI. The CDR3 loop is CASSPRGGRSTDTQYF. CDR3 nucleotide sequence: TGTGCCAGCAGTCCCCGAGGCGGGCGTAGCACAGATACGCAGTATTTT.

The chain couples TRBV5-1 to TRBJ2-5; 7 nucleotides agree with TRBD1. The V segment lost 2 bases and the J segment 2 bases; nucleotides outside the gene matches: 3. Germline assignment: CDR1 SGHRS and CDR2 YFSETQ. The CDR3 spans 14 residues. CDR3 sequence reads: CASSFPGQQETQYF. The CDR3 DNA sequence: TGCGCCAGCAGCTTCCCGGGACAGCAAGAGACCCAGTACTTC.

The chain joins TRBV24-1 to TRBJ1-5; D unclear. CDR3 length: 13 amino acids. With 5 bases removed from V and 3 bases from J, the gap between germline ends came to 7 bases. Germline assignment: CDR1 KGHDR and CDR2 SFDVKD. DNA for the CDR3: TGTGCCACCAGTGCAACAGACAATCAGCCCCAGCATTTT. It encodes CATSATDNQPQHF.

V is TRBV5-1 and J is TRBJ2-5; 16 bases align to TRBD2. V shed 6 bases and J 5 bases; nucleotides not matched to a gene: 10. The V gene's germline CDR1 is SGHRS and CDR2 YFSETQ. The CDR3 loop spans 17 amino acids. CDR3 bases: TGCGCCAGCACCCTGGGACTAGCGGGAGGGGCTTTGGAGACCCAGTACTTC. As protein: CASTLGLAGGALETQYF.

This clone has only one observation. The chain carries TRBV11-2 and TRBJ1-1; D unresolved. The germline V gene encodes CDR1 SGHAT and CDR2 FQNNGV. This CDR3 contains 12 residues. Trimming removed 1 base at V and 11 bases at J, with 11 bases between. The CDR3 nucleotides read TGTGCCAGCAGCTTAGGGGTCGGCGGGGCTTTCTTT. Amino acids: CASSLGVGGAFF. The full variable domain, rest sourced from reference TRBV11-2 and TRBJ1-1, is EAGVAQSPRYKIIEKRQSVAFWCNPISGHATLYWYQQILGQGPKLLIQFQNNGVVDDSQLPKDRFSAERLKGVDSTLKIQPAKLEDSAVYLCASSLGVGGAFFGQGTRLTVV.

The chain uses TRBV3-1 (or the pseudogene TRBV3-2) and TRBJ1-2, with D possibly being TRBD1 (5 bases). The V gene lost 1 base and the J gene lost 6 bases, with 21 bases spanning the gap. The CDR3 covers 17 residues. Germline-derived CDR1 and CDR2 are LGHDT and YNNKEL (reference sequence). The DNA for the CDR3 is TGTGCCAGCAGCCAAGTGGGCAGGGAGGCCAACTATGATGGCTACACCTTC. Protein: CASSQVGREANYDGYTF.

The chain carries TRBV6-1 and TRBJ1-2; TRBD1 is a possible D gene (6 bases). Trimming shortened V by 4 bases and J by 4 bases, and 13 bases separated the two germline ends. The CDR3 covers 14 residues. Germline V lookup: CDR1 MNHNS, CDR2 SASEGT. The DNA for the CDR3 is TGTGCCAGCAGTGCAGCCGGGACACCCTATGGCTACACCTTC. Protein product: CASSAAGTPYGYTF.

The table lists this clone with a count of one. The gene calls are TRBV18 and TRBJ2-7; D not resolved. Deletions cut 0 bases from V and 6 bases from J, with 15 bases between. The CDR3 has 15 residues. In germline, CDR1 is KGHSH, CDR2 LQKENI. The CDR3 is CASSPPAQDPTEQYF. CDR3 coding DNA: TGTGCCAGCTCACCACCGGCCCAGGATCCCACCGAGCAGTACTTC.

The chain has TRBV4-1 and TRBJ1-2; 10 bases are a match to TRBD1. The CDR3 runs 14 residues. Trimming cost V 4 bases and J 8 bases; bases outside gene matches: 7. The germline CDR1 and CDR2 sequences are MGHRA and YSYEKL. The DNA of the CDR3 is TGCGCCAGCAGCCCGCTAGGACAGGGGGACGGCTACACCTTC. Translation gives CASSPLGQGDGYTF.

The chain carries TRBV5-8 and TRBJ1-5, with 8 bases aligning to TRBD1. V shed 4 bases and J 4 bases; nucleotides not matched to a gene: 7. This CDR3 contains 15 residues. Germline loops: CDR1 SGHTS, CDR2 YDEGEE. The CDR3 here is CASSPQGDRNQPQHF. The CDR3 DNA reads TGTGCCAGCAGCCCCCAAGGGGACAGGAATCAGCCCCAGCATTTT.

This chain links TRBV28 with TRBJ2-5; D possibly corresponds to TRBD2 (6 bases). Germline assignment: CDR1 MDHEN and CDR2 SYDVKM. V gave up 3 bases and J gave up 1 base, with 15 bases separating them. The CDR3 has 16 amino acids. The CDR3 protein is CASSFSGLGGQETQYF. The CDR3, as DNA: TGTGCCAGCAGTTTTTCTGGGTTGGGGGGCCAAGAGACCCAGTACTTC.

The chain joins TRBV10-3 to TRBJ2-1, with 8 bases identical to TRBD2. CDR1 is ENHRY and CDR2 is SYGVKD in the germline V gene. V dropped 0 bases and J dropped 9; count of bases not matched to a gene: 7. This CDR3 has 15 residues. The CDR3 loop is CAISESGRAGGEQFF. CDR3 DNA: TGTGCCATCAGTGAGTCCGGGAGGGCCGGGGGTGAGCAGTTCTTC.

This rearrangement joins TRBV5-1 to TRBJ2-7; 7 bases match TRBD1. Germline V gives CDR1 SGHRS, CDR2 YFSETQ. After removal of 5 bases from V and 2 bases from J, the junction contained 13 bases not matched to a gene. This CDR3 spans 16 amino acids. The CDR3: CASSEGAGTVTYEQYF. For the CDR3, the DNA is TGCGCCAGCAGTGAAGGGGCCGGGACAGTTACCTACGAGCAGTACTTC.

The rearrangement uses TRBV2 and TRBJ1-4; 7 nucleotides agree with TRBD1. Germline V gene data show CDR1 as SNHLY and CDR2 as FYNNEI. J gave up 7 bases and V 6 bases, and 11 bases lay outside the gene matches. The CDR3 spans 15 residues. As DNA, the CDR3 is TGTGCCAGCAGGGCCCAGACAGGGTCTGGTGAAAAACTGTTTTTT. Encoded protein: CASRAQTGSGEKLFF. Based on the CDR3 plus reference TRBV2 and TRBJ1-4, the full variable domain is EPEVTQTPSHQVTQMGQEVILRCVPISNHLYFYWYRQILGQKVEFLVSFYNNEISEKSEIFDDQFSVERPDGSNFTLKIRSTKLEDSAMYFCASRAQTGSGEKLFFGSGTQLSVL.

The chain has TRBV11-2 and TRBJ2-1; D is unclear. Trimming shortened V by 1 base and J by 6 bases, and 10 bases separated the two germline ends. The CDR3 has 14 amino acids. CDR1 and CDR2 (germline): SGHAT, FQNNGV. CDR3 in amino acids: CASSLVGSRNEQFF. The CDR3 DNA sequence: TGTGCCAGCAGCTTAGTGGGCAGTCGCAATGAGCAGTTCTTC.

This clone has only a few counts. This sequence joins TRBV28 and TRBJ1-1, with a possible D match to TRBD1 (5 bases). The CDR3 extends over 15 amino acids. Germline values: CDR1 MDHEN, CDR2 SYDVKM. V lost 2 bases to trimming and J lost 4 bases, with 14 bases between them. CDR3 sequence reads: CASSLISSGGTEAFF. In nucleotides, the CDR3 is TGTGCCAGCAGTTTAATTTCATCCGGGGGCACTGAAGCTTTCTTT.